The 6 T cell receptor beta chains given below trace back to one sample, sequenced in a study of control samples from healthy donors and cancer patients. The data were produced by immunoSEQ multiplex PCR, yet TCRdb's version contains in-frame clones alone and is incomplete. The table lists about 190,000 clones. The sample was blood. These receptors all stem from a woman aged 30 to 39 in good health.

The chain employs TRBV6-2 or TRBV6-3 and TRBJ1-2; 9 bases match TRBD1. After removal of 6 bases from V and 8 bases from J, the junction contained 7 bases not matched to a gene. The CDR3 has 13 residues. CDR1 MNHEY and CDR2 SVGEGT come from the germline V gene. CDR3 in DNA: TGTGCCAGCAGCAATACAGGGGGCGGCGGCTACACCTTC. It translates to CASSNTGGGGYTF.

The genes are TRBV5-1 and TRBJ2-1; possibly TRBD2 for D (5 bases). V dropped 0 bases and J dropped 3 bases, with 7 bases sitting between them. The CDR3 spans 14 residues. Looked up from germline, CDR1 is SGHRS and CDR2 is YFSETQ. CDR3 bases: TGCGCCAGCAGCTTGGGGACTCTCTACAATGAGCAGTTCTTC. Its protein product is CASSLGTLYNEQFF.

The rearrangement joins TRBV5-1 to TRBJ1-2; D is perhaps TRBD1 (6 bases). V was pared by 3 bases and J by 5 bases, with 11 bases between. From germline, CDR1 is SGHRS and CDR2 YFSETQ. The CDR3 runs 13 residues. The chain's CDR3 is CASSSGQKYGYTF. In DNA form, the CDR3 reads TGCGCCAGCAGCTCCGGACAGAAGTATGGCTACACCTTC.

The chain combines TRBV5-4 with TRBJ1-6; 8 positions agree with TRBD1. Germline trimming cut 5 bases from V and 7 bases from J; bases unmatched to any gene: 5. The germline gives CDR1 SGHNT, CDR2 YYREEE (reference sequence). The CDR3 sequence is 14 residues long. In nucleotides, the CDR3 is TGTGCCAGCAGGGACAGGGCTTCCAATTCACCCCTCCACTTT. Protein: CASRDRASNSPLHF.

The chain recombines TRBV7-6 with TRBJ2-3; TRBD1 aligns across 7 bases. V was pared by 3 bases and J by 4 bases, with 4 bases of the junction left unmatched. CDR1 SGHVS and CDR2 FNYEAQ come from the germline V gene. This CDR3 has 14 amino acids. The CDR3 DNA reads TGTGCCAGCAGCTTGAGTCAGGGGGCAGATACGCAGTATTTT. Its translation is CASSLSQGADTQYF.

The V and J genes are TRBV19 and TRBJ1-5, with D perhaps TRBD1 (6 bases). The CDR3 length is 15 residues. Looked up from germline, CDR1 is LNHDA and CDR2 is SQIVND (reference sequence). The V and J ends lost 5 bases and 9 bases respectively, with 20 bases between them. CDR3 DNA sequence: TGTGCCAGTAGTTGGCAAGCTCCAGGGGAGCGGCCCCAGCATTTT. It translates to CASSWQAPGERPQHF.